These 32 T cell receptor beta chains originate from one sample sequenced in a study of CD8+ T cells in alopecia areata. Extracted from the samples, RNA was reverse transcribed into cDNA to serve as the sequencing template. Libraries were prepared by immunoSEQ multiplex PCR; TCRdb keeps only in-frame clonotypes and omits some of them. The sample yields a few hundred thousand clones, more than 55% seen once. Material for sequencing was CD8+ T cells sorted from blood. Receptor source: a human donor in good health.

The gene calls are TRBV2 and TRBJ2-7; 7 bases align to TRBD2. Per germline, CDR1 SNHLY and CDR2 FYNNEI. The J segment lost 0 bases and the V segment lost 1 base, leaving 6 bases of the junction unmatched. CDR3 length: 16 residues. CDR3 sequence: CASSEGERGPSYEQYF. The CDR3, as DNA: TGTGCCAGCAGTGAAGGAGAGCGGGGCCCCTCCTACGAGCAGTACTTC. The full variable domain, rest sourced from reference TRBV2 and TRBJ2-7, is EPEVTQTPSHQVTQMGQEVILRCVPISNHLYFYWYRQILGQKVEFLVSFYNNEISEKSEIFDDQFSVERPDGSNFTLKIRSTKLEDSAMYFCASSEGERGPSYEQYFGPGTRLTVT.

The chain joins TRBV19 to TRBJ1-1, with D uncertain. Trimming shortened V by 7 bases and J by 3 bases, and 12 bases separated the two germline ends. This CDR3 region has 13 residues. Germline CDR1 reads LNHDA; CDR2 reads SQIVND (reference sequence). CDR3 sequence reads: CASMWAPDTEAFF. DNA of the CDR3: TGTGCCAGTATGTGGGCCCCGGACACTGAAGCTTTCTTT.

In DNA, the CDR3 is TGTGCCAGCAGCTACTCTCAAGACGGGGTCTATGGCTACACCTTC. This sequence encodes CASSYSQDGVYGYTF. The J gene is TRBJ1-2, the V gene TRBV7-2; D remains unclear. The ends were cut back, 4 bases at V and 4 bases at J, with 16 bases in the middle. Germline CDR1 and CDR2: SGHTA and FQGNSA. This CDR3 region has 15 residues. Full variable domain (rest looked up from reference TRBV7-2 and TRBJ1-2): GAGVSQSPSNKVTEKGKDVELRCDPISGHTALYWYRQSLGQGLEFLIYFQGNSAPDKSGLPSDRFSAERTGGSVSTLTIQRTQQEDSAVYLCASSYSQDGVYGYTFGSGTRLTVV.

This clone was seen a handful of times. The V gene is TRBV5-6, the J gene TRBJ2-1; 12 nucleotides align to TRBD2. The CDR3 runs to 14 residues. J gave up 7 bases and V 2 bases, and 1 base lay outside the gene matches. Germline-derived CDR1 and CDR2 are SGHDT and YYEEEE. CDR3 sequence: CASSLGLAGNEQFF. CDR3 nucleotides: TGTGCCAGCAGCTTAGGACTAGCGGGGAATGAGCAGTTCTTC.

This chain connects TRBV29-1 to TRBJ2-5, with TRBD2 matching 9 bases. There are 14 residues in the CDR3. Germline trimming cut 7 bases from V and 0 bases from J; bases unmatched to any gene: 6. The germline gives CDR1 SQVTM, CDR2 ANQGSEA. This chain's CDR3 is CSAFGLAYQETQYF. As DNA, the CDR3 is TGCAGCGCCTTCGGACTAGCGTACCAAGAGACCCAGTACTTC.

The rearrangement uses TRBV14 and TRBJ2-7; D remains ambiguous. This CDR3 is 13 amino acids long. Per germline, CDR1 SGHDN and CDR2 FVKESK. The V gene lost 4 bases and the J gene lost 5 bases, with 12 bases spanning the gap. The DNA of the CDR3 is TGTGCCAGCAGCCCGTGGGGTTCCCACGAGCAGTACTTC. Its protein product is CASSPWGSHEQYF. The whole variable domain, remainder taken from reference TRBV14 and TRBJ2-7, is EAGVTQFPSHSVIEKGQTVTLRCDPISGHDNLYWYRRVMGKEIKFLLHFVKESKQDESGMPNNRFLAERTGGTYSTLKVQPAELEDSGVYFCASSPWGSHEQYFGPGTRLTVT.

The rearrangement joins TRBV15 to TRBJ2-7; possibly TRBD2 for D (6 bases). The CDR3 runs 16 residues. Per germline, CDR1 LNHNV and CDR2 YYDKDF (reference sequence). Between the trimmed V and J ends, which lost 3 bases and 2 bases, there was a span of 17 bases. The CDR3 loop reads CATSSTGGTVTYEQYF. As DNA, the CDR3 is TGTGCCACCAGCAGCACTGGGGGGACGGTGACCTACGAGCAGTACTTC.

This chain joins TRBV2 and TRBJ2-6; the D gene is possibly TRBD1 (6 bases). The V end lost 6 bases, the J end lost 4 bases, and 10 bases lay between the germline ends. The CDR3 consists of 14 residues. Germline CDR1 reads SNHLY; CDR2 reads FYNNEI. The CDR3 DNA follows: TGTGCCAGCAGGTTGGGGGCCGGGGCCAACGTCCTGACTTTC. It is translated as CASRLGAGANVLTF.

This clone was observed a handful of times. The chain employs TRBV28 and TRBJ2-5; the match to TRBD2 covers 7 bases. CDR1 MDHEN and CDR2 SYDVKM come from the germline V gene. This CDR3 is 14 amino acids long. V dropped 2 bases and J dropped 2; count of bases not matched to a gene: 2. The CDR3: CASSLDGGQETQYF. The CDR3 DNA sequence: TGTGCCAGCAGTTTAGACGGGGGGCAAGAGACCCAGTACTTC.

The chain has TRBV19 and TRBJ1-2, with TRBD1 matching over 9 bases. V lost 4 bases, J lost 4 bases, and 1 base stayed unmatched. Per the germline V gene, CDR1 is LNHDA and CDR2 is SQIVND (reference sequence). There are 13 residues in the CDR3. DNA of the CDR3: TGTGCCAGTAGTACACAGGGGGCCTATGGCTACACCTTC. It yields the protein CASSTQGAYGYTF.

A few counts support this clone. The chain uses TRBV11-2 and TRBJ1-2, with 12 bases identical to TRBD1. J was trimmed by 2 bases and V by 1 base; bases with no gene match: 5. This CDR3 has 17 amino acids. Germline CDR1 reads SGHAT; CDR2 reads FQNNGV. The chain's CDR3 is CASSLGGTGGDNYGYTF. The CDR3 DNA sequence: TGTGCCAGCAGCTTAGGGGGGACAGGGGGCGACAACTATGGCTACACCTTC.

This clone was observed a handful of times. The V gene is TRBV6-4, the J gene TRBJ2-1, with 8 bases matching TRBD2. Germline assignment: CDR1 MRHNA and CDR2 SNTAGT. V trimming: 1 base; J trimming: 4 bases; junction bases outside the gene matches: 6. This CDR3 region has 16 residues. The CDR3 sequence: CASSDYAGGRYNEQFF. Written as DNA, the CDR3 is TGTGCCAGCAGTGACTACGCGGGGGGAAGATACAATGAGCAGTTCTTC.

This chain uses TRBV4-1 with TRBJ2-6; 10 nucleotides agree with TRBD2. Germline V gives CDR1 MGHRA, CDR2 YSYEKL. J gave up 0 bases and V 3 bases, and 5 bases lay outside the gene matches. This CDR3 is built from 18 residues. The CDR3 region has the DNA TGCGCCAGCAGCCAGATAGCGGGGGGTCCCTCTGGGGCCAACGTCCTGACTTTC. Translating it yields CASSQIAGGPSGANVLTF.

This clone was detected only a few times. V is TRBV19 and J is TRBJ1-1, with D unresolved. The CDR3 extends over 12 amino acids. CDR1 is LNHDA, CDR2 SQIVND, per germline (reference sequence). V was pared by 5 bases and J by 3 bases, with 7 bases between. The CDR3 nucleotides read TGTGCCAGTAGTGACTCGTACACTGAAGCTTTCTTT. This translates into CASSDSYTEAFF.

This chain joins TRBV7-9 and TRBJ2-1; 13 bases agree with TRBD2. This CDR3 is 15 amino acids long. The germline gives CDR1 SEHNR, CDR2 FQNEAQ (reference sequence). V shed 5 bases and J 9 bases; nucleotides not matched to a gene: 7. The CDR3 nucleotides read TGTGCCAGCAGCCCACTAGCGGGGGGGCGTGGTGAGCAGTTCTTC. The encoded protein is CASSPLAGGRGEQFF.

The rearrangement links TRBV5-1 to TRBJ2-5; 10 bases line up with TRBD2. Trimming at V came to 2 bases and at J to 4 bases, leaving 5 bases not matched to a gene. The V gene's germline CDR1 is SGHRS and CDR2 YFSETQ. CDR3 size: 15 residues. The CDR3, as DNA: TGCGCCAGCAGCTTAGCGGGGGGGCCAGCAGAGACCCAGTACTTC. Protein product: CASSLAGGPAETQYF.

The V gene is TRBV6-1, the J gene TRBJ1-2; D ambiguous. CDR1 and CDR2 (germline): MNHNS, SASEGT. The CDR3 extends over 15 amino acids. Trimming removed 1 base at V and 6 bases at J, with 15 bases between. CDR3 DNA sequence: TGTGCCAGCAGTGAAGAGATAGAGGGAGGTGATGGCTACACCTTC. Translated: CASSEEIEGGDGYTF.

A note on this clone: The identical CDR3 is also encoded by other nucleotide sequences in the sample. The chain has TRBV25-1 and TRBJ2-5, with D hard to call. Trimming removed 6 bases at V and 4 bases at J, with 3 bases between. The CDR3 length is 10 residues. Germline V gene data show CDR1 as MGHDK and CDR2 as SYGVNS. The CDR3 here is CASSGETQYF. For the CDR3, the DNA is TGTGCCAGCAGCGGAGAGACCCAGTACTTC.

The chain has TRBV5-1 and TRBJ1-1; no reliable D call. Trimming stripped 0 bases from V and 1 base from J, with 7 bases between. Germline V lookup: CDR1 SGHRS, CDR2 YFSETQ. This CDR3 comprises 14 residues. CDR3 loop: CASSLAEGNTEAFF. The CDR3 nucleotides are TGCGCCAGCAGCTTGGCCGAGGGGAACACTGAAGCTTTCTTT.

This chain uses TRBV9 with TRBJ1-2; a possible D gene is TRBD1 (5 bases). With 7 bases removed from V and 1 base from J, the gap between germline ends came to 17 bases. The CDR3 extends over 15 amino acids. Germline V lookup: CDR1 SGDLS, CDR2 YYNGEE. Written as DNA, the CDR3 is TGTGCCAGCGGTATAACGGGGGATAATAACTATGGCTACACCTTC. Residues: CASGITGDNNYGYTF.

This clone has only a few counts. The V and J genes are TRBV5-1 and TRBJ2-3, with D uncertain. Germline V gene lookup returns CDR1 SGHRS and CDR2 YFSETQ. CDR3 length equals 12 residues. V lost 5 bases and J lost 3, with 7 bases in between. CDR3 residues: CASRDGTDTQYF. DNA of the CDR3: TGCGCCAGCAGGGATGGGACAGATACGCAGTATTTT.

This clone was observed a few times. The chain has TRBV4-1 and TRBJ2-5; D may correspond to TRBD1 or TRBD2 (5 bases each). Germline CDR1 and CDR2: MGHRA and YSYEKL. Trimming took 0 bases from V and 2 from J, leaving 13 bases between them. CDR3 length: 16 residues. The chain's CDR3 is CASSQDRGQFQETQYF. CDR3 nucleotide sequence: TGCGCCAGCAGCCAAGATCGGGGCCAATTTCAAGAGACCCAGTACTTC.

The V and J genes are TRBV5-6 and TRBJ1-1, with D maybe TRBD1 (5 bases). CDR3 length: 13 residues. The germline V gene has CDR1 SGHDT and CDR2 YYEEEE. V was cut by 5 bases and J by 2 bases, with 10 bases left in between. This CDR3 is CASSSDSNTEAFF. CDR3 DNA: TGTGCCAGCAGTTCCGACAGCAACACTGAAGCTTTCTTT.

This clone has ten or more counts. This chain joins TRBV19 and TRBJ2-1, with D perhaps TRBD1 (5 bases). CDR1 and CDR2 from the germline V gene are LNHDA and SQIVND (reference sequence). This CDR3 has 15 amino acids. The ends were cut back, 3 bases at V and 0 bases at J, with 9 bases in the middle. The CDR3 reads CASSIDQGSYNEQFF. The CDR3 nucleotides read TGTGCCAGTAGTATTGATCAGGGCTCCTACAATGAGCAGTTCTTC. Full variable domain (rest looked up from reference TRBV19 and TRBJ2-1): DGGITQSPKYLFRKEGQNVTLSCEQNLNHDAMYWYRQDPGQGLRLIYYSQIVNDFQKGDIAEGYSVSREKKESFPLTVTSAQKNPTAFYLCASSIDQGSYNEQFFGPGTRLTVL.

This clone turned up a few times. This chain joins TRBV6-1 and TRBJ2-7, with 7 bases lining up with TRBD2. The trim removed 3 bases at V and 4 bases at J, leaving 6 bases unmatched. CDR1 MNHNS and CDR2 SASEGT come from the germline V gene. This CDR3 region has 14 residues. The CDR3 coding sequence is TGTGCCAGCAGTGACCTTCTGGGAGGGTACGAGCAGTACTTC. Translated: CASSDLLGGYEQYF.

In the case of this clone: The sample contains more than one DNA sequence encoding this CDR3. The chain is built from TRBV5-1 and TRBJ2-3; D unresolved. Deletions cut 4 bases from V and 0 bases from J, with 9 bases between. Germline V gives CDR1 SGHRS, CDR2 YFSETQ. The CDR3 covers 14 residues. CDR3 in DNA: TGCGCCAGCAGCCTACCCGGGAGCACAGATACGCAGTATTTT. Residues: CASSLPGSTDTQYF.

This chain joins TRBV5-3 and TRBJ2-1, with D possibly matching TRBD2 (6 bases). Being an ORF, TRBV5-3 has a function that is uncertain. The CDR3 spans 16 residues. V lost 0 bases, J lost 3 bases, and 13 bases lay in between. CDR3 amino acids: CARSLASAGHYNEQFF. The CDR3 DNA is TGTGCCAGAAGCTTGGCCTCAGCGGGCCACTACAATGAGCAGTTCTTC.

The chain recombines TRBV29-1 with TRBJ2-2; no clear D gene. Trimming took off 1 base at V and 5 bases at J, with 5 bases between the two ends. CDR3 size: 12 residues. Germline-derived CDR1 and CDR2 are SQVTM and ANQGSEA. This CDR3 is CSVEARTGELFF. In DNA form, the CDR3 reads TGCAGCGTTGAAGCTCGTACCGGGGAGCTGTTTTTT.

This clone has more than one count but fewer than ten. This chain joins TRBV7-9 and TRBJ2-1; D is ambiguous. The germline V gene has CDR1 SEHNR and CDR2 FQNEAQ (reference sequence). V was trimmed by 3 bases and J by 3 bases, leaving 3 bases between them. CDR3 length equals 12 residues. This CDR3 is CASSFLYNEQFF. CDR3 coding DNA: TGTGCCAGCAGCTTCCTCTACAATGAGCAGTTCTTC.

The rearrangement uses TRBV5-4 and TRBJ1-1; unclear D gene. CDR1 and CDR2 from the germline V gene are SGHNT and YYREEE (reference sequence). The CDR3 length is 17 residues. V was pared by 4 bases and J by 0 bases, with 19 bases between. This CDR3 is CASSPEPAVLVNTEAFF. CDR3 DNA sequence: TGTGCCAGCAGCCCGGAACCGGCCGTACTTGTGAACACTGAAGCTTTCTTT.

V is TRBV29-1 and J is TRBJ1-2, with D perhaps matching TRBD1 (6 bases). The germline V and J ends were trimmed by 4 bases and 7 bases, with 13 bases remaining between them. Germline V gene sequence: CDR1 SQVTM, CDR2 ANQGSEA. This CDR3 comprises 12 residues. This CDR3 reads CSVVSGDGGYTF. As DNA, the CDR3 is TGCAGCGTTGTTTCAGGGGACGGTGGCTACACCTTC.

This chain uses TRBV13 with TRBJ1-1, with D hard to call. The CDR3 spans 14 residues. CDR1 is PRHDT, CDR2 FYEKMQ, per germline (reference sequence). Trimming removed 5 bases at V and 0 bases at J, with 10 bases between. CDR3 loop: CASSLRKMNTEAFF. The CDR3 DNA follows: TGTGCCAGCAGCCTCAGAAAAATGAACACTGAAGCTTTCTTT.